This TCR beta chain is from a study of cytomegalovirus exposure and HLA in healthy donors. Study outcomes and limitations: Highly shared variants forming one cluster were likely a sequencing artifact.

As regards this clone: The antigen remains unidentified.

Researchers ran the PCR with 60 Vbeta and 13 Jbeta primers. Using immunoSEQ multiplex PCR, the repertoire was profiled, and TCRdb retains in-frame clones only, with some absent. Here the sample spans over 110,000 clones, about four fifths being singletons. J gave up 8 bases and V 5 bases, and 11 bases lay outside the gene matches. The CDR3 is made up of 14 amino acids. Looked up from germline, CDR1 is SGHVS and CDR2 is FNYEAQ. This TCR came from a female donor in good health and CMV-seronegative. Sequenced sample: PBMCs. V gene TRBV7-6 combines with J gene TRBJ1-2; 7 bases align to TRBD1. CDR3 in DNA: TGTGCCAGCAGCGCTCAGGGGGGCCACAGAGGCTACACCTTC. Amino acids: CASSAQGGHRGYTF.